The 5 T cell receptor beta chains below all came from one sample that was sequenced in a study of T cells after yellow fever vaccination. TCRdb analysed the 5' RACE reads with MiXCR anew, one entry per CDR3 protein. The profile shows 150,000 to 200,000 distinct CDR3 sequences, roughly 9.6% of them singletons. The material sequenced was CD8+ T cells sorted from PBMCs, taken 15 days after the yellow fever booster vaccination. The receptor source for this set is a man younger than 30 who received the YFV17D yellow fever vaccine.

V usage is TRBV25-1 and J usage is TRBJ2-5; either TRBD1 or TRBD2 may fit D (6 bases each). CDR3 size: 14 residues. Per the germline V gene, CDR1 is MGHDK and CDR2 is SYGVNS. Trimming left V 5 bases short and J 5 bases short, with 15 bases between. CDR3 region: CASSPIGGRETQYF. In DNA, the CDR3 is TGTGCCAGCAGTCCCATCGGGGGCCGGGAGACCCAGTACTTC.

The chain links TRBV4-2 to TRBJ1-5; no firm D call. CDR3 size: 16 residues. The germline gives CDR1 LGHNA, CDR2 YNFKEQ. V was cut by 0 bases and J by 0 bases, with 9 bases left in between. CDR3 protein: CASSQDGEFSNQPQHF. In DNA form, the CDR3 reads TGTGCCAGCAGCCAAGATGGGGAGTTTAGCAATCAGCCCCAGCATTTT.

This clonotype was seen many times. The V gene is TRBV7-2, the J gene TRBJ2-1, with TRBD2 identical over 7 bases. The CDR3 runs 15 residues. CDR1 is SGHTA, CDR2 FQGNSA, per germline. Losses at the gene ends were 5 bases for V and 0 bases for J; bases not matched to a gene: 4. The CDR3 loop reads CASSLLAASYNEQFF. The CDR3 region has the DNA TGTGCCAGCAGCCTGCTAGCGGCCTCCTACAATGAGCAGTTCTTC. Filled out from reference TRBV7-2 and TRBJ2-1, the complete variable domain reads GAGVSQSPSNKVTEKGKDVELRCDPISGHTALYWYRQSLGQGLEFLIYFQGNSAPDKSGLPSDRFSAERTGGSVSTLTIQRTQQEDSAVYLCASSLLAASYNEQFFGPGTRLTVL.

The V call is TRBV7-6, the J call TRBJ1-3, with a tentative D call TRBD1 (5 bases). Looked up from germline, CDR1 is SGHVS and CDR2 is FNYEAQ. V was shortened by 5 bases and J by 3 bases, with 17 bases between the two germline ends. The CDR3 sequence is 16 residues long. CDR3 region: CASSRSGGGDGNTIYF. The CDR3 DNA sequence: TGTGCCAGCAGCCGTTCTGGCGGAGGGGATGGAAACACCATATATTTT.

This clonotype was recorded many times. The CDR3 is CASSATGELFF. The CDR3 nucleotides read TGTGCCAGCAGTGCCACCGGGGAGCTGTTTTTT. V gene TRBV25-1 combines with J gene TRBJ2-2; D unresolved. Between the trimmed V and J ends, which lost 4 bases and 4 bases, there was a span of 1 base. Germline loops: CDR1 MGHDK, CDR2 SYGVNS. This CDR3 region has 11 residues.